A single sample gave rise to the 32 T cell receptor beta chains below, sequenced in a study of radiotherapy plus CTLA-4 blockade in lung cancer. Profiled with immunoSEQ multiplex PCR; TCRdb holds only in-frame clones, not every one. There are roughly 97,000 clones in the sample; 65% to 75% occur only once, and approximately 2.8% lies in the top ten. Sequences were derived from peripheral blood, sampled from a patient treated with radiotherapy plus ipilimumab. These receptors all come from a human donor with non-small cell lung cancer who had a partial response to radiotherapy plus ipilimumab. Some clones in this sample may be carry-over from other donors' samples.

The chain has TRBV13 and TRBJ2-7, with 7 bases identical to TRBD1. With 1 base clipped from V and 1 base from J, the junction kept 4 bases outside the gene matches. The CDR3 runs 15 residues. Germline CDR1 reads PRHDT; CDR2 reads FYEKMQ (reference sequence). The CDR3 loop reads CASSLEGALSYEQYF. CDR3 DNA sequence: TGTGCCAGCAGCTTAGAGGGGGCTCTATCCTACGAGCAGTACTTC.

The chain has TRBV7-3 and TRBJ2-5; possible D gene TRBD1, 6 bases. The V gene's germline CDR1 is SGHTA and CDR2 FQGTGA. Trimming stripped 6 bases from V and 3 bases from J, with 14 bases between. The CDR3 is made up of 14 amino acids. CDR3 bases: TGTGCCAGCAGTCGTACAGGGTTTAAAGAGACCCAGTACTTC. It is translated as CASSRTGFKETQYF.

This clone was observed a handful of times. V is TRBV6-1 and J is TRBJ1-4; 9 nucleotides align to TRBD1. V was pared by 6 bases and J by 10 bases, with 9 bases of the junction left unmatched. The CDR3 has 14 amino acids. CDR1 is MNHNS, CDR2 SASEGT, per germline. CDR3 nucleotide sequence: TGTGCCAGCAGAACGACAGGGGGATTGAGAAAACTGTTTTTT. It translates to CASRTTGGLRKLFF.

CDR3 in amino acids: CASSQGFANTGELFF. CDR3 in DNA: TGTGCCAGCAGTCAGGGGTTCGCGAACACCGGGGAGCTGTTTTTT. The chain carries TRBV11-3 and TRBJ2-2; D is perhaps TRBD1 (6 bases). The V end was cut by 6 bases, the J end by 0 bases, with 11 bases between. Germline lookup yields CDR1 SGHNT and CDR2 YENEEA. This CDR3 is 15 amino acids long. Combining the CDR3 with reference TRBV11-3 and TRBJ2-2 gives the whole variable domain EAGVVQSPRYKIIEKKQPVAFWCNPISGHNTLYWYLQNLGQGPELLIRYENEEAVDDSQLPKDRFSAERLKGVDSTLKIQPAELGDSAVYLCASSQGFANTGELFFGEGSRLTVL.

This clone appeared once. The CDR3 spells CASSPRDRNNYGYTF. The CDR3 DNA reads as TGTGCCAGCTCACCAAGGGACAGAAATAACTATGGCTACACCTTC. This chain links TRBV18 with TRBJ1-2; 7 bases agree with TRBD1. V gave up 2 bases and J gave up 1 base; unmatched junction bases: 4. CDR3 length: 15 amino acids. The germline V gene has CDR1 KGHSH and CDR2 LQKENI.

The rearrangement links TRBV18 to TRBJ1-1, with a possible D match to TRBD1 (5 bases). Trimming removed 6 bases from V and 7 bases from J, with 12 bases in between. Germline V gene lookup returns CDR1 KGHSH and CDR2 LQKENI. The CDR3 totals 12 residues. DNA for the CDR3: TGTGCCAGCTCTCTATCCAGGGATGAAGCTTTCTTT. Its protein is CASSLSRDEAFF.

The V and J genes are TRBV18 and TRBJ1-5; no definite D call. V was shortened by 3 bases and J by 4 bases, with 4 bases between the two germline ends. This CDR3 contains 12 residues. From germline, CDR1 is KGHSH and CDR2 LQKENI. DNA for the CDR3: TGTGCCAGCTCACCGTCAAATCAGCCCCAGCATTTT. Its translation: CASSPSNQPQHF.

This clone was seen a handful of times. The V gene is TRBV6-1, the J gene TRBJ1-2; 9 positions agree with TRBD1. The CDR3 has 15 residues. Germline V gene sequence: CDR1 MNHNS, CDR2 SASEGT. Germline trimming cut 6 bases from V and 0 bases from J; bases unmatched to any gene: 5. The CDR3 bases are TGTGCCAGCAGCCGGGGACAGGGCTCTAACTATGGCTACACCTTC. Its translation is CASSRGQGSNYGYTF.

The chain joins TRBV28 to TRBJ1-5, with unresolved D. Germline V CDR1 and CDR2: MDHEN, SYDVKM. With 6 bases removed from V and 2 bases from J, the gap between germline ends came to 14 bases. The CDR3 contains 15 residues. The DNA for the CDR3 is TGTGCCAGCAGGACCGGGGTCTGGGGCAATCAGCCCCAGCATTTT. Residues: CASRTGVWGNQPQHF.

The J gene is TRBJ2-1, the V gene TRBV9; 7 bases map to TRBD1. The CDR3 has 15 amino acids. In germline, CDR1 is SGDLS, CDR2 YYNGEE. With V trimmed by 3 bases and J by 2 bases, 5 bases remained unmatched. The CDR3 region is CASSAGTATYNEQFF. The DNA for the CDR3 is TGTGCCAGCAGCGCGGGGACAGCCACCTACAATGAGCAGTTCTTC.

In regard to this clone: At one of its ends the junction is not consistent with the germline gene, which may arise from a read error. The V and J genes are TRBV7-2 and TRBJ2-7; weak D call: TRBD1 (6 bases). Germline CDR1 is SGHTA and CDR2 is FQGNSA. CDR3 length: 13 amino acids. CDR3 nucleotide sequence: TGCGCCAGCAGCCAAGTGGGGGCTGGCAAGCAGTACTTC. Translated, it gives CASSQVGAGKQYF.

The CDR3 nucleotides are TGTGCCAGCAGCTTAGCTCGGGGAGGTACGCAGTATTTT. Its protein is CASSLARGGTQYF. This sequence joins TRBV7-3 and TRBJ2-3, with a tentative D call TRBD2 (6 bases). In germline, CDR1 is SGHTA, CDR2 FQGTGA. Trimming left V 2 bases short and J 8 bases short, with 11 bases between. The CDR3 is 13 residues long.

The chain has TRBV4-1 and TRBJ2-7; TRBD2 aligns across 8 bases. Germline CDR1 reads MGHRA; CDR2 reads YSYEKL. The ends lost 4 bases at V and 0 bases at J; junction bases unmatched: 17. The CDR3 is 19 amino acids. The CDR3 DNA reads TGCGCCAGCAGCCTCCAGAGCGGGGGCTCCCTCTTAAGCTCCTACGAGCAGTACTTC. Translating gives CASSLQSGGSLLSSYEQYF.

The rearrangement joins TRBV19 to TRBJ2-3, with a tentative D call TRBD2 (5 bases). The CDR3 totals 15 residues. Trimming removed 4 bases at V and 2 bases at J, with 13 bases between. Germline CDR1 LNHDA, CDR2 SQIVND (reference sequence). CDR3 loop: CASSRQADLTDTQYF. In DNA, the CDR3 is TGTGCCAGTAGTAGACAAGCGGACCTCACAGATACGCAGTATTTT. The full variable domain, its missing parts supplied by reference TRBV19 and TRBJ2-3, is DGGITQSPKYLFRKEGQNVTLSCEQNLNHDAMYWYRQDPGQGLRLIYYSQIVNDFQKGDIAEGYSVSREKKESFPLTVTSAQKNPTAFYLCASSRQADLTDTQYFGPGTRLTVL.

This clone has more than one count but fewer than ten. The gene calls are TRBV27 and TRBJ2-3; 8 bases line up with TRBD2. The J segment lost 2 bases and the V segment lost 8 bases, leaving 12 bases of the junction unmatched. The CDR3 covers 16 residues. From germline, CDR1 is MNHEY and CDR2 SMNVEV (reference sequence). CDR3 in amino acids: CASSRVAGSVTDTQYF. The CDR3 DNA follows: TGTGCCAGCTCCCGGGTAGCGGGATCTGTCACAGATACGCAGTATTTT.

The rearrangement links TRBV7-3 to TRBJ2-1; D gene ambiguous. The CDR3 runs to 13 residues. V was shortened by 2 bases and J by 4 bases, with 6 bases between the two germline ends. Germline V CDR1 and CDR2: SGHTA, FQGTGA. Here the CDR3 DNA reads TGTGCCAGCAGCTTAGATAGTTACAATGAGCAGTTCTTC. This encodes CASSLDSYNEQFF.

The genes are TRBV27 and TRBJ2-3; D is ambiguous. The CDR3 sequence is 16 residues long. V lost 2 bases, J lost 2 bases, and 14 bases lay in between. Germline lookup yields CDR1 MNHEY and CDR2 SMNVEV (reference sequence). The CDR3 DNA is TGTGCCAGCAGTTTAGGCCCGAGACACATCACAGATACGCAGTATTTT. Translated: CASSLGPRHITDTQYF.

This chain links TRBV18 with TRBJ2-1; 8 bases are shared with TRBD2. V shed 2 bases, J shed 5 bases, and the junction held 5 bases outside the gene matches. This CDR3 is 15 amino acids long. CDR1 and CDR2 from the germline V gene are KGHSH and LQKENI. The CDR3 coding sequence is TGTGCCAGCTCACCATACGGGGGGGCCCACAATGAGCAGTTCTTC. Protein product: CASSPYGGAHNEQFF.

J is TRBJ2-7 and V is TRBV27; 11 nucleotides match TRBD1. There are 17 residues in the CDR3. Per germline, CDR1 MNHEY and CDR2 SMNVEV (reference sequence). Trimming removed 6 bases from V and 2 bases from J; junction bases left unmatched: 12. CDR3 nucleotides: TGTGCCAGCAGCTCACAGAAGGGGGGACAGGGGGCCTACGAGCAGTACTTC. It codes for CASSSQKGGQGAYEQYF.

The chain recombines TRBV27 with TRBJ1-2, with a possible D match to TRBD1 (5 bases). The CDR3 loop spans 13 amino acids. Germline V lookup: CDR1 MNHEY, CDR2 SMNVEV (reference sequence). Trimming left V 8 bases short and J 2 bases short, with 12 bases between. This chain's CDR3 is CASAKGENYGYTF. In DNA form, the CDR3 reads TGTGCCAGCGCCAAAGGGGAAAACTATGGCTACACCTTC.

This chain uses TRBV11-2 with TRBJ2-7, with a possible D match to TRBD2 (6 bases). CDR3 length: 13 amino acids. The germline CDR1 and CDR2 sequences are SGHAT and FQNNGV. The V and J ends lost 5 bases and 0 bases respectively, with 8 bases between them. CDR3 sequence: CASSHGGSYEQYF. The CDR3 region has the DNA TGTGCCAGCAGCCACGGGGGCTCCTACGAGCAGTACTTC.

This clone was counted between two and nine times. V gene TRBV29-1 combines with J gene TRBJ1-5, with 9 bases fitting TRBD1. There are 13 residues in the CDR3. The germline gives CDR1 SQVTM, CDR2 ANQGSEA. V gave up 4 bases and J gave up 5 bases; unmatched junction bases: 3. This CDR3 reads CSVAQGADQPQHF. DNA of the CDR3: TGCAGCGTTGCACAGGGGGCCGATCAGCCCCAGCATTTT.

The rearrangement uses TRBV28 and TRBJ2-6, with D unresolved. This CDR3 is 16 amino acids long. The ends were cut back, 3 bases at V and 0 bases at J, with 9 bases in the middle. CDR1 and CDR2 (germline): MDHEN, SYDVKM. CDR3 in DNA: TGTGCCAGCAGTTTGTTATCCCGCTCTGGGGCCAACGTCCTGACTTTC. This translates into CASSLLSRSGANVLTF. Supplemented by reference TRBV28 and TRBJ2-6, the full variable domain reads DVKVTQSSRYLVKRTGEKVFLECVQDMDHENMFWYRQDPGLGLRLIYFSYDVKMKEKGDIPEGYSVSREKKERFSLILESASTNQTSMYLCASSLLSRSGANVLTFGAGSRLTVL.

The chain is built from TRBV30 and TRBJ1-5, with 7 bases that match TRBD1. Germline CDR1 reads GTSNPN; CDR2 reads SVGIG (reference sequence). The CDR3 has 13 amino acids. Trimming took 5 bases from V and 5 from J; bases not matched to a gene: 6. CDR3 region: CAWQKGAHQPQHF. The CDR3 bases are TGTGCCTGGCAGAAGGGGGCTCATCAGCCCCAGCATTTT.

The rearrangement links TRBV19 to TRBJ1-5; TRBD1 agrees at 9 bases. Germline V gene lookup returns CDR1 LNHDA and CDR2 SQIVND (reference sequence). The CDR3 has 15 amino acids. Trimming cost V 6 bases and J 0 bases; bases outside gene matches: 3. DNA of the CDR3: TGTGCCAGTAGACGGACAGGGGATAGCAATCAGCCCCAGCATTTT. It codes for CASRRTGDSNQPQHF.

The CDR3 reads CASSLGTGRHSPLHF. CDR3 DNA sequence: TGTGCCAGCAGCTTGGGGACTGGCAGGCATTCACCCCTCCACTTT. V and J are TRBV5-6 and TRBJ1-6; D is undetermined. Per the germline V gene, CDR1 is SGHDT and CDR2 is YYEEEE. The CDR3 runs to 15 residues. The V gene lost 0 bases and the J gene lost 8 bases, with 12 bases spanning the gap.

V and J are TRBV6-5 and TRBJ1-1; D is unresolved. In germline, CDR1 is MNHEY, CDR2 SVGAGI. The CDR3 loop spans 12 amino acids. V was shortened by 8 bases and J by 1 base, with 8 bases between the two germline ends. In DNA, the CDR3 is TGTGCCAGCCGAGGAGCGAACACTGAAGCTTTCTTT. As protein: CASRGANTEAFF.

This clone was recorded only once. V and J are TRBV29-1 and TRBJ1-2; D is unclear. The CDR3 has 14 residues. Germline CDR1 SQVTM, CDR2 ANQGSEA. The germline V and J ends were trimmed by 5 bases and 8 bases, with 21 bases remaining between them. The CDR3 protein is CSVFGRGEGIGYTF. Here the CDR3 DNA reads TGCAGCGTTTTTGGGCGCGGGGAGGGCATAGGCTACACCTTC.

The rearrangement joins TRBV4-1 to TRBJ1-2; D is unclear. Germline CDR1 and CDR2: MGHRA and YSYEKL. CDR3 length: 14 residues. The germline V and J ends were trimmed by 1 base and 2 bases, with 8 bases remaining between them. CDR3 region: CASSQASGNYGYTF. The CDR3 DNA is TGCGCCAGCAGCCAAGCCTCAGGAAACTATGGCTACACCTTC.

The chain combines TRBV7-8 with TRBJ2-5; 8 bases match TRBD2. Germline assignment: CDR1 SGHVS and CDR2 FQNEAQ. V shed 5 bases and J 4 bases; nucleotides not matched to a gene: 9. The CDR3 consists of 15 residues. This CDR3 reads CASSHSHLAGETQYF. The CDR3 DNA sequence: TGTGCCAGCAGCCATAGCCACCTAGCGGGAGAGACCCAGTACTTC.

The chain is built from TRBV30 and TRBJ1-4, with a tentative D call TRBD1 (5 bases). The V and J ends lost 4 bases and 4 bases respectively, with 19 bases between them. CDR1 is GTSNPN, CDR2 SVGIG, per germline (reference sequence). The CDR3 length is 16 residues. The CDR3 sequence: CAWMSRLGDFNEKLFF. The CDR3 nucleotides are TGTGCCTGGATGAGCAGGTTGGGGGACTTTAATGAAAAACTGTTTTTT. The full variable domain, with the rest looked up from reference TRBV30 and TRBJ1-4, is SQTIHQWPATLVQPVGSPLSLECTVEGTSNPNLYWYRQAAGRGLQLLFYSVGIGQISSEVPQNLSASRPQDRQFILSSKKLLLSDSGFYLCAWMSRLGDFNEKLFFGSGTQLSVL.

CDR3 sequence: CASRGGTGRETQYF. DNA of the CDR3: TGCGCCAGCAGAGGGGGGACAGGGCGGGAGACCCAGTACTTC. The chain is built from TRBV5-1 and TRBJ2-5; TRBD1 matches 9 bases. The ends lost 5 bases at V and 5 bases at J; junction bases unmatched: 7. Germline V CDR1 and CDR2: SGHRS, YFSETQ. This CDR3 comprises 14 residues.